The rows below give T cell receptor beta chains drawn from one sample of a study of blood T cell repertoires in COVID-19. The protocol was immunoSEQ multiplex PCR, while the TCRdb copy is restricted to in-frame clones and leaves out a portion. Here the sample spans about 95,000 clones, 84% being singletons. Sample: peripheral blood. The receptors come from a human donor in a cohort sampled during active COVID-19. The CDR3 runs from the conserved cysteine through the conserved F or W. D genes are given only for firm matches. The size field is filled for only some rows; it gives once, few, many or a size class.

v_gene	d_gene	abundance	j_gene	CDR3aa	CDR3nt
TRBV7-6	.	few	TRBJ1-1	CASSLAGVGNTEAFF	TGTGCCAGCAGCTTAGCAGGGGTGGGAAACACTGAAGCTTTCTTT
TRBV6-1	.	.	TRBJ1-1	CASSENGMNTEAFF	TGTGCCAGCAGTGAAAACGGTATGAACACTGAAGCTTTCTTT
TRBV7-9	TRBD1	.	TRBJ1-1	CASSLIWTGGMNTEAFF	TGTGCCAGCAGCTTAATTTGGACAGGGGGCATGAACACTGAAGCTTTCTTT
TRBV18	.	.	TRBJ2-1	CASSPGGSMDEQFF	TGTGCCAGCTCACCGGGGGGTTCAATGGATGAGCAGTTCTTC
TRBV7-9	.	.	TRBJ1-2	CASREKINYGYTF	TGTGCCAGCAGGGAGAAAATAAACTATGGCTACACCTTC
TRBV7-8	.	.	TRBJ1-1	CASTLAERNRLLNTEAFF	TGTGCCAGCACCCTAGCGGAACGGAACAGGCTGTTGAATACTGAAGCTTTCTTT
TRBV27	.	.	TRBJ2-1	CASSSPGSGSHNEQFF	TGTGCCAGCAGTTCCCCCGGCAGCGGATCTCACAATGAGCAGTTCTTC
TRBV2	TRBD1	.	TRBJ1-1	CASRETGGGTEAFF	TGTGCCAGCAGAGAAACAGGGGGTGGCACTGAAGCTTTCTTT
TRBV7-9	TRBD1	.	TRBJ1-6	CASSWTRDRWKDNSPLHF	TGTGCCAGCAGCTGGACCCGGGACAGGTGGAAAGATAATTCACCCCTCCACTTT
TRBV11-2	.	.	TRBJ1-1	CASSTGTRGLGFF	TGTGCCAGCAGCACCGGGACACGCGGCCTCGGGTTCTTT
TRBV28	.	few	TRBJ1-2	CASRQPGLGYGYTF	TGTGCCAGCAGGCAACCAGGGTTAGGCTATGGCTACACCTTC
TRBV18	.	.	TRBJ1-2	CASSPQAGAGDGYTF	TGTGCCAGCTCACCACAGGCAGGGGCGGGAGATGGCTACACCTTC
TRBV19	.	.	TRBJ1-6	CASSIAGAGSYNSPLHF	TGTGCCAGTAGTATAGCAGGGGCAGGCTCCTATAATTCACCCCTCCACTTT
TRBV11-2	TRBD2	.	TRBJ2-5	CASSRRTSGREETQYF	TGTGCCAGCAGCCGAAGGACTAGCGGAAGGGAAGAGACCCAGTACTTC
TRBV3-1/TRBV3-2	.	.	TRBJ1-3	CASSQELNSGNTIYF	TGTGCCAGCAGCCAAGAACTAAACTCTGGAAACACCATATATTTT
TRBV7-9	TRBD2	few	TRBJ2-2	CASRSSGVDTGELFF	TGTGCCAGCCGTAGTAGCGGGGTCGACACCGGGGAGCTGTTTTTT
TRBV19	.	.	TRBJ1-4	CASSPRGATNEKLFF	TGTGCCAGTAGTCCCCGGGGGGCAACTAATGAAAAACTGTTTTTT
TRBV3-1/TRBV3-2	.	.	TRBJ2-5	CASSQGVPYHPQETQYF	TGTGCCAGCAGCCAAGGAGTCCCATACCATCCCCAAGAGACCCAGTACTTC
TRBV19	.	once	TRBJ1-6	CASTVSLPTYNSPLHF	TGTGCCAGTACCGTTAGCCTTCCGACCTATAATTCACCCCTCCACTTT
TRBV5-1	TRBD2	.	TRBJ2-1	CASSLAGGGSYNEQFF	TGCGCCAGCAGCTTAGCGGGAGGAGGATCCTACAATGAGCAGTTCTTC
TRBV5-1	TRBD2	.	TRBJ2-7	CASSSAPLAGYEQYF	TGCGCCAGCAGTTCCGCCCCTCTAGCGGGCTACGAGCAGTACTTC
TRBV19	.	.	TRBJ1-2	CASALPGHPYGYTF	TGTGCCAGTGCTCTTCCGGGACACCCCTATGGCTACACCTTC
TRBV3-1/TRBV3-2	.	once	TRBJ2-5	CASSQRTVWETQYF	TGTGCCAGCAGCCAACGGACAGTCTGGGAGACCCAGTACTTC
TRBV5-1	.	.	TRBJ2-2	CASGAGGADTGELFF	TGCGCCAGCGGGGCCGGCGGGGCTGACACCGGGGAGCTGTTTTTT